Presented here are 32 T cell receptor beta chains from one specimen sequenced in a study of T cells in Graves' hyperthyroidism and ophthalmopathy. Researchers took RNA transcripts and amplified the TCR beta CDR3 regions from them. HTBI primers were employed in a first-round RT-PCR of the TCR CDR3. A single record per CDR3 protein comes from TCRdb applying MiXCR to the multiplex PCR reads. This sample has about 360,000 distinct CDR3 sequences, with less than 15% found just once. Sequenced input: blood. Every receptor here comes from a woman aged 18 to 35 with Graves' hyperthyroidism.

The chain combines TRBV10-3 with TRBJ2-5; 10 nucleotides match TRBD2. V lost 2 bases and J lost 4; bases outside the gene matches: 1. CDR1 and CDR2 from the germline V gene are ENHRY and SYGVKD. The CDR3 extends over 14 amino acids. Here the CDR3 reads CAISEASGGETQYF. The CDR3 DNA is TGTGCCATCAGTGAGGCTAGCGGGGGAGAGACCCAGTACTTC.

This clonotype was seen only a few times. The chain employs TRBV5-6 and TRBJ1-1; unclear D gene. Trimming stripped 1 base from V and 11 bases from J, with 12 bases between. This CDR3 contains 12 residues. Germline CDR1 SGHDT, CDR2 YYEEEE. The CDR3 DNA reads TGTGCCAGCAGCTTGATGACCGTCGGGGCTTTCTTT. Translated, it gives CASSLMTVGAFF.

This sequence joins TRBV6-1 and TRBJ2-1; 7 bases are a match to TRBD2. Germline loops: CDR1 MNHNS, CDR2 SASEGT. V dropped 5 bases and J dropped 9; count of bases not matched to a gene: 10. The CDR3 loop spans 14 amino acids. CDR3 DNA: TGTGCCAGCAGTCCCTGGGGGGGGGTTGGTGAGCAGTTCTTC. Its translation: CASSPWGGVGEQFF.

V is TRBV6-1 and J is TRBJ2-1; 10 bases fit TRBD1. The V and J ends lost 6 bases and 7 bases, in that order; junction bases with no gene match: 12. The CDR3 totals 16 residues. The V gene's germline CDR1 is MNHNS and CDR2 SASEGT. The DNA of the CDR3 is TGTGCCAGCAGGCCCACCGACAGGGGGCGGCTGAATGAGCAGTTCTTC. Protein sequence: CASRPTDRGRLNEQFF.

This clonotype has at least ten counts. The chain links TRBV27 to TRBJ1-1; a weak D match, TRBD1 (5 bases). CDR3 size: 14 residues. Trimming cost V 9 bases and J 1 base, with 15 bases left between them. Germline V gene data show CDR1 as MNHEY and CDR2 as SMNVEV (reference sequence). The CDR3 DNA is TGTGCCAGTTGGACAAGGTCGTCGAACACTGAAGCTTTCTTT. Encoded protein: CASWTRSSNTEAFF.

The chain couples TRBV7-3 to TRBJ2-1; 14 bases match TRBD2. Germline V gene sequence: CDR1 SGHTA, CDR2 FQGTGA. The CDR3 runs to 17 residues. J lost 9 bases, V lost 5 bases, and 12 bases had no gene match. The CDR3 reads CASSPIGATSGGAEQFF. DNA of the CDR3: TGTGCCAGCAGCCCGATCGGGGCGACTAGCGGGGGGGCTGAGCAGTTCTTC.

This clonotype was seen at least ten times. The chain carries TRBV4-3 and TRBJ1-1; possibly TRBD1 for D (5 bases). The CDR3 extends over 14 amino acids. CDR1 LGHNA and CDR2 YSLEER come from the germline V gene. V gave up 4 bases and J gave up 0 bases, with 9 bases separating them. CDR3 protein: CASSLGRVNTEAFF. CDR3 nucleotides: TGCGCCAGCAGCCTGGGACGGGTGAACACTGAAGCTTTCTTT.

As DNA, the CDR3 is TGCAGTGCTAGAGGGGCCCGTCTACAAGAGACCCAGTACTTC. This translates into CSARGARLQETQYF. V and J are TRBV20-1 and TRBJ2-5; D ambiguous. The CDR3 totals 14 residues. V was trimmed by 1 base and J by 2 bases, leaving 11 bases between them. Germline assignment: CDR1 DFQATT and CDR2 SNEGSKA (reference sequence).

This clonotype came up many times. The chain uses TRBV5-1 and TRBJ2-3; 7 bases align to TRBD2. From germline, CDR1 is SGHRS and CDR2 YFSETQ. The CDR3 covers 14 residues. With 7 bases clipped from V and 4 bases from J, the junction kept 9 bases outside the gene matches. The CDR3 protein is CASGGDSRPDTQYF. DNA for the CDR3: TGCGCCAGCGGGGGGGACTCAAGGCCAGATACGCAGTATTTT.

The genes are TRBV28 and TRBJ2-7; a weak D match, TRBD1 (6 bases). V gave up 11 bases and J gave up 3 bases, with 23 bases separating them. This CDR3 has 15 residues. Germline values: CDR1 MDHEN, CDR2 SYDVKM. Here the CDR3 reads CACADPGQRDYEQYF. The CDR3 DNA reads as TGTGCCTGCGCGGACCCGGGACAAAGGGACTACGAGCAGTACTTC.

V is TRBV24-1 and J is TRBJ2-2, with TRBD1 matching over 7 bases. V shed 3 bases and J 5 bases; nucleotides not matched to a gene: 5. Germline CDR1 reads KGHDR; CDR2 reads SFDVKD. The CDR3 contains 15 residues. CDR3 sequence reads: CATSDPRGTTGELFF. The CDR3 DNA is TGTGCCACCAGTGATCCCAGGGGGACAACCGGGGAGCTGTTTTTT.

V and J are TRBV4-3 and TRBJ2-1; 12 bases are shared with TRBD2. Germline CDR1 LGHNA, CDR2 YSLEER. With 3 bases clipped from V and 4 bases from J, the junction kept 13 bases outside the gene matches. The CDR3 runs to 19 residues. CDR3 coding DNA: TGCGCCAGCAGCCAGTGGGTGACTAGCGGGAGCCAACCTTACAATGAGCAGTTCTTC. The encoded protein is CASSQWVTSGSQPYNEQFF.

This clonotype was picked up many times. The gene calls are TRBV7-9 and TRBJ1-2, with D unresolved. V was shortened by 5 bases and J by 4 bases, with 20 bases between the two germline ends. Germline loops: CDR1 SEHNR, CDR2 FQNEAQ (reference sequence). The CDR3 is 16 amino acids. The CDR3 protein is CASSPAGVGMSYGYTF. As DNA, the CDR3 is TGTGCCAGCAGCCCCGCCGGGGTAGGGATGTCCTATGGCTACACCTTC.

This chain connects TRBV6-2 or TRBV6-3 to TRBJ1-5; no clear D gene. Trimming pared 6 bases from V and 9 bases from J, leaving 12 bases between. CDR1 MNHEY and CDR2 SVGEGT come from the germline V gene. The CDR3 consists of 12 residues. Here the CDR3 DNA reads TGTGCCAGCAGACCCGAGGGTTTGCCCCAGCATTTT. Its protein product is CASRPEGLPQHF.

The table lists this clonotype with many counts. V and J are TRBV14 and TRBJ1-3; a weak D match, TRBD1 (6 bases). Germline lookup yields CDR1 SGHDN and CDR2 FVKESK. The CDR3 has 17 residues. Trimming stripped 0 bases from V and 0 bases from J, with 12 bases between. The CDR3 DNA reads as TGTGCCAGCAGCCAAGAACCGTGGACAGTCTCTGGAAACACCATATATTTT. Translated: CASSQEPWTVSGNTIYF.

This clonotype has at least ten counts. The chain uses TRBV24-1 and TRBJ2-1; D could derive from TRBD1 or TRBD2 (5 bases each). V was cut by 4 bases and J by 2 bases, with 11 bases left in between. Germline V lookup: CDR1 KGHDR, CDR2 SFDVKD. There are 15 residues in the CDR3. The CDR3 coding sequence is TGTGCCACCAGTGACTCGGGACCTACCTACAATGAGCAGTTCTTC. Residues: CATSDSGPTYNEQFF.

This clonotype was seen at least ten times. The genes are TRBV5-1 and TRBJ2-3, with D hard to call. This CDR3 contains 15 residues. Trimming took off 4 bases at V and 0 bases at J, with 12 bases between the two ends. The germline CDR1 and CDR2 sequences are SGHRS and YFSETQ. The chain's CDR3 is CASSPRIDSTDTQYF. The CDR3 DNA reads as TGCGCCAGCAGCCCGAGAATCGATAGCACAGATACGCAGTATTTT.

In its sample, this clonotype was seen many times. This chain connects TRBV20-1 to TRBJ2-1; the match to TRBD2 covers 8 bases. The CDR3 spans 14 residues. The germline CDR1 and CDR2 sequences are DFQATT and SNEGSKA (reference sequence). J lost 7 bases, V lost 4 bases, and 9 bases had no gene match. DNA of the CDR3: TGCAGTGCTACTAAGGCGGGGGGTAGGAATGAGCAGTTCTTC. Its translation: CSATKAGGRNEQFF.

This clonotype was seen ten or more times. The V and J genes are TRBV2 and TRBJ2-4; 11 positions agree with TRBD1. The germline gives CDR1 SNHLY, CDR2 FYNNEI. The CDR3 has 15 residues. V dropped 6 bases and J dropped 4; count of bases not matched to a gene: 5. Here the CDR3 DNA reads TGTGCCAGCAGACCCGGACAGGGGGCGAAAAACATTCAGTACTTC. It encodes CASRPGQGAKNIQYF.

This clonotype was seen repeatedly, ten times or more. The chain joins TRBV20-1 to TRBJ1-2; no firm D call. Germline CDR1 reads DFQATT; CDR2 reads SNEGSKA (reference sequence). CDR3 length equals 16 residues. Trimming pared 3 bases from V and 4 bases from J, leaving 21 bases between. This CDR3 is CSASSFETGISYGYTF. The CDR3 nucleotides are TGCAGTGCTAGTAGTTTCGAGACGGGGATAAGCTATGGCTACACCTTC.

This clonotype has a handful of counts. This chain connects TRBV13 to TRBJ2-1; D tentatively reads TRBD1 or TRBD2 (5 bases each). The CDR3 sequence is 16 residues long. CDR1 and CDR2 from the germline V gene are PRHDT and FYEKMQ (reference sequence). Trimming cost V 5 bases and J 4 bases, with 18 bases left between them. The CDR3 region is CASSTKHGTPYNEQFF. The CDR3 DNA reads as TGTGCCAGCAGCACCAAGCACGGGACGCCATACAATGAGCAGTTCTTC.

This clonotype has ten or more counts. The chain combines TRBV10-3 with TRBJ1-5; tentatively, D is TRBD1 (6 bases). V was shortened by 4 bases and J by 5 bases, with 9 bases between the two germline ends. Germline values: CDR1 ENHRY, CDR2 SYGVKD. The CDR3 totals 13 residues. The CDR3 spells CAISVRGDQPQHF. The CDR3 DNA reads as TGTGCCATCAGTGTTAGGGGGGATCAGCCCCAGCATTTT.

The chain combines TRBV4-3 with TRBJ2-7; 7 nucleotides line up with TRBD2. V lost 2 bases to trimming and J lost 0 bases; unmatched junction nucleotides: 7. This CDR3 comprises 16 residues. Germline-derived CDR1 and CDR2 are LGHNA and YSLEER. The CDR3 region is CASSQFLAAHSYEQYF. DNA of the CDR3: TGCGCCAGCAGCCAATTCCTAGCGGCCCACTCCTACGAGCAGTACTTC.

A word on this clonotype: A much larger clone differs by one base, so this may be a read error. This chain connects TRBV28 to TRBJ2-6; 7 nucleotides match TRBD1. Germline values: CDR1 MDHEN, CDR2 SYDVKM. The CDR3 is made up of 16 amino acids. The CDR3, as DNA: TGTGTCAGCAGTTTTTCAGGGGGCTCTGGGGCCAACGTCCTGACTTTC. Translating it yields CVSSFSGGSGANVLTF.

This clonotype showed up just a few times. A read error is possible here, since a much larger clone lies one base away. The chain combines TRBV18 with TRBJ1-1; TRBD1 matches at 7 bases. Germline lookup yields CDR1 KGHSH and CDR2 LQKENI. The CDR3 runs to 16 residues. The V and J ends lost 0 bases and 3 bases, in that order; junction bases with no gene match: 7. This CDR3 is CASSPPQGGMHTEAFF. The CDR3 nucleotides are TGTGCCAGCTCACCACCTCAGGGGGGCATGCACACTGAAGCTTTCTTT.

In its sample, this clonotype was seen once. This chain uses TRBV19 with TRBJ1-4; D gene uncertain. V lost 1 base and J lost 4, with 10 bases in between. CDR1 and CDR2 from the germline V gene are LNHDA and SQIVND (reference sequence). The CDR3 is made up of 15 amino acids. The CDR3 DNA reads TGTGCCAGTAGTATAGGGCCAGGCCTTAATGAAAAACTGTTTTTT. It specifies CASSIGPGLNEKLFF. Based on the CDR3 plus reference TRBV19 and TRBJ1-4, the full variable domain is DGGITQSPKYLFRKEGQNVTLSCEQNLNHDAMYWYRQDPGQGLRLIYYSQIVNDFQKGDIAEGYSVSREKKESFPLTVTSAQKNPTAFYLCASSIGPGLNEKLFFGSGTQLSVL.

This clonotype was observed many times. The chain employs TRBV20-1 and TRBJ2-5; tentative D call: TRBD2 (6 bases). Per the germline V gene, CDR1 is DFQATT and CDR2 is SNEGSKA (reference sequence). The CDR3 is made up of 15 amino acids. V lost 5 bases to trimming and J lost 0 bases, with 16 bases between them. CDR3 loop: CSAGGLRMDQETQYF. The CDR3 DNA follows: TGCAGTGCTGGGGGACTGCGAATGGACCAAGAGACCCAGTACTTC.

Many counts were recorded for this clonotype. This chain uses TRBV7-2 with TRBJ2-7; D gene ambiguous. The CDR3 extends over 15 amino acids. The V and J ends lost 2 bases and 0 bases respectively, with 11 bases between them. Germline CDR1 is SGHTA and CDR2 is FQGNSA. The CDR3 bases are TGTGCCAGCAGCTTATCTTCGGTCGCCTCCTACGAGCAGTACTTC. Translation: CASSLSSVASYEQYF.

This clonotype has at least ten counts. This chain joins TRBV5-5 and TRBJ2-3; 10 bases are a match to TRBD2. The CDR3 totals 16 residues. Trimming took 4 bases from V and 2 from J; bases not matched to a gene: 7. The germline CDR1 and CDR2 sequences are SGHKS and YYEKEE (reference sequence). CDR3 residues: CASSKSAGGNTDTQYF. In DNA, the CDR3 is TGTGCCAGCAGCAAATCAGCGGGGGGGAACACAGATACGCAGTATTTT.

In its sample, this clonotype was seen many times. The rearrangement uses TRBV28 and TRBJ2-1, with D unclear. V shed 5 bases and J shed 10 bases, with 12 bases lying between them. The CDR3 runs 12 residues. CDR1 MDHEN and CDR2 SYDVKM come from the germline V gene. The CDR3 DNA sequence: TGTGCCAGCAGTCGACCACACCTCGAGCAGTTCTTC. Amino acid sequence: CASSRPHLEQFF.

The chain couples TRBV19 to TRBJ2-4; D remains unclear. V lost 9 bases and J 4 bases, leaving 16 bases between the germline ends. The CDR3 runs to 14 residues. CDR1 is LNHDA and CDR2 is SQIVND in the germline V gene (reference sequence). The CDR3 nucleotides read TGTGCCAGCTCCGACCCTTTGAGGAAAAACATTCAGTACTTC. Amino acids: CASSDPLRKNIQYF.

This clonotype was counted ten times or more. This chain connects TRBV20-1 to TRBJ2-7; no firm D call. This CDR3 region has 12 residues. CDR1 is DFQATT, CDR2 SNEGSKA, per germline (reference sequence). The V end was cut by 6 bases, the J end by 5 bases, with 14 bases between. CDR3 sequence (DNA): TGCAGTGCAGCTTACAGAAGAGACGAGCAGTACTTC. Translation: CSAAYRRDEQYF.